These 25 T cell receptor beta chains were all obtained from the same sample, sequenced in a study of T-cell reconstitution after alpha-beta-depleted transplantation in children. As it was prepared, the TCRbeta library received unique molecular identifiers. TCRdb reprocessed the PCR reads via MiXCR and lists one record per CDR3 protein. This sample yields some 490,000 distinct CDR3 sequences, of which roughly an eighth are seen a single time; about 5.6% belongs to the top ten. The sequencing used PBMCs from the stem cell graft donor, collected from the stem cell graft. The receptors originated from a human donor who donated a stem cell graft to a child with combined immunodeficiency.

This clonotype showed up just a few times. The chain carries TRBV12-3 or TRBV12-4 and TRBJ2-1; D is perhaps TRBD2 (5 bases). The V end lost 7 bases, the J end lost 0 bases, and 10 bases lay between the germline ends. This CDR3 is built from 14 residues. For the CDR3, the DNA is TGTGCCAGCACGGGGTACCTCTCCTACAATGAGCAGTTCTTC. Protein sequence: CASTGYLSYNEQFF.

V is TRBV7-2 and J is TRBJ2-3, with a tentative D call TRBD2 (6 bases). CDR1 and CDR2 (germline): SGHTA, FQGNSA. There are 14 residues in the CDR3. The ends were cut back, 5 bases at V and 5 bases at J, with 14 bases in the middle. The CDR3 sequence: CASSPAGQGDTQYF. The CDR3 DNA reads as TGTGCCAGCAGCCCCGCGGGGCAGGGAGATACGCAGTATTTT.

Regarding this clonotype: No DNA is shown, since the ends of the CDR3 on it are uncertain; the CDR3 is the one TCRdb lists. The CDR3 here is CASARGPGSCFF. The chain couples TRBV23-1 to TRBJ2-2; TRBD1, as called in the table, went unchecked against the DNA. TRBV23-1 is an ORF, and what it does is uncertain. The CDR3 length is 12 residues, termini included.

The chain carries TRBV12-5 and TRBJ1-2; TRBD1 matches 7 bases. The germline V gene has CDR1 LGHNT and CDR2 FRNRAP. This CDR3 is built from 14 residues. V shed 10 bases, J shed 5 bases, and the junction held 13 bases outside the gene matches. CDR3 sequence reads: CATLNVGGGYGYTF. For the CDR3, the DNA is TGTGCTACCCTTAATGTAGGGGGCGGTTATGGCTACACCTTC.

CDR3 loop: CASSQWTADNSPLHF. As DNA, the CDR3 is TGTGCCAGCAGCCAATGGACAGCCGATAATTCACCCCTCCACTTT. The chain combines TRBV4-2 with TRBJ1-6, with D tentatively TRBD1 (6 bases). V lost 2 bases and J 5 bases, leaving 10 bases between the germline ends. The CDR3 sequence is 15 residues long. Germline V CDR1 and CDR2: LGHNA, YNFKEQ.

This clonotype was counted at least ten times. This chain connects TRBV6-1 to TRBJ2-7; the match to TRBD2 covers 8 bases. J gave up 2 bases and V 10 bases, and 7 bases lay outside the gene matches. The CDR3 consists of 13 residues. Germline CDR1 MNHNS, CDR2 SASEGT. The CDR3 nucleotides read TGTGCCACCAAGCGGGGGCCCGCCTACGAGCAGTACTTC. Its translation is CATKRGPAYEQYF.

This clonotype has a handful of counts. This rearrangement joins TRBV11-2 to TRBJ2-1; maybe TRBD2 (5 bases). Germline V gene sequence: CDR1 SGHAT, CDR2 FQNNGV. CDR3 length: 16 amino acids. V was pared by 5 bases and J by 2 bases, with 16 bases between. CDR3 DNA: TGTGCCAGCAGCCTCCTCCTTAGCGAAACCTACAATGAGCAGTTCTTC. Translation: CASSLLLSETYNEQFF.

This clonotype was seen a handful of times. The V call is TRBV29-1, the J call TRBJ2-7; 10 positions match TRBD2. Trimming removed 5 bases from V and 3 bases from J; junction bases left unmatched: 13. This CDR3 is 16 amino acids long. CDR1 is SQVTM and CDR2 is ANQGSEA in the germline V gene. The CDR3 sequence: CSVSRRLAGEGYEQYF. DNA for the CDR3: TGCAGCGTTTCCCGACGGCTAGCGGGGGAGGGCTACGAGCAGTACTTC.

This clonotype was seen ten or more times. The chain uses TRBV9 and TRBJ2-3, with D possibly matching TRBD2 (6 bases). Trimming took 0 bases from V and 1 from J, leaving 9 bases between them. In germline, CDR1 is SGDLS, CDR2 YYNGEE. This CDR3 region has 15 residues. This CDR3 is CASSVVGGGTDTQYF. CDR3 sequence (DNA): TGTGCCAGCAGCGTAGTAGGAGGGGGCACAGATACGCAGTATTTT.

The sample holds a few counts of this clonotype. The V and J genes are TRBV27 and TRBJ1-1; TRBD1 is a possible D gene (6 bases). The CDR3 is made up of 14 amino acids. Trimming removed 3 bases from V and 8 bases from J, with 16 bases in between. Germline-derived CDR1 and CDR2 are MNHEY and SMNVEV (reference sequence). CDR3 residues: CASSFSGARIEAFF. The CDR3 region has the DNA TGTGCCAGCAGTTTCTCAGGGGCGAGGATCGAAGCTTTCTTT.

Concerning this clonotype itself: The CDR3 carries no conserved terminal phenylalanine or tryptophan, so it likely arises from a read error. The J gene is TRBJ2-3, the V gene TRBV12-3 or TRBV12-4; weak D call: TRBD1 (6 bases). V lost 5 bases, J lost 7 bases, and 13 bases lay in between. The length of the CDR3 is 13 residues. CDR3 region: CASSRQGTNTQYC. The CDR3 region has the DNA TGTGCCAGCAGTCGCCAGGGGACGAATACGCAGTATTGT.

The sample holds many counts of this clonotype. This rearrangement joins TRBV10-3 to TRBJ2-7; 8 nucleotides match TRBD1. Germline V lookup: CDR1 ENHRY, CDR2 SYGVKD. CDR3 length: 14 amino acids. V shed 5 bases and J 3 bases; nucleotides not matched to a gene: 6. The CDR3 protein is CAISPGTGVYEQYF. CDR3 in DNA: TGTGCCATCAGTCCTGGGACAGGAGTCTACGAGCAGTACTTC.

The table lists this clonotype with a few counts. CDR3 nucleotides: TGCGCCAGCAGCCCAGGGACAGCCACTTATCAGCCCCAGCATTTT. It codes for CASSPGTATYQPQHF. J is TRBJ1-5 and V is TRBV4-3; 7 bases fit TRBD1. Trimming took 4 bases from V and 5 from J; bases not matched to a gene: 8. The V gene's germline CDR1 is LGHNA and CDR2 YSLEER. This CDR3 is 15 amino acids long.

This clonotype has only a few counts. The genes are TRBV12-3 or TRBV12-4 and TRBJ1-5; D remains ambiguous. The CDR3 totals 16 residues. Trimming removed 7 bases at V and 6 bases at J, with 22 bases between. CDR3 protein: CASISPDQVVVQPQHF. In DNA form, the CDR3 reads TGTGCCAGCATCTCCCCGGACCAGGTCGTTGTTCAGCCCCAGCATTTT.

This clonotype has only a few counts. The rearrangement uses TRBV12-3 or TRBV12-4 and TRBJ2-1; 9 bases map to TRBD2. Unmatched junction bases numbered 2, after V lost 5 bases and J lost 0 bases. This CDR3 region has 15 residues. CDR3: CASSGTSNSYNEQFF. The CDR3, as DNA: TGTGCCAGCAGTGGGACTAGCAACTCCTACAATGAGCAGTTCTTC.

This clonotype was detected a few times. This chain connects TRBV24-1 to TRBJ2-1; a possible D gene is TRBD2 (5 bases). CDR1 is KGHDR, CDR2 SFDVKD, per germline. With 3 bases removed from V and 7 bases from J, the gap between germline ends came to 18 bases. CDR3 length equals 16 residues. The CDR3 region is CATSDPQGRPTNEQFF. In DNA, the CDR3 is TGTGCCACCAGTGATCCGCAAGGGAGACCTACGAATGAGCAGTTCTTC.

This clonotype was counted at least ten times. The rearrangement joins TRBV12-3 or TRBV12-4 to TRBJ2-3; unclear D gene. V lost 4 bases and J 5 bases, leaving 7 bases between the germline ends. The CDR3 consists of 12 residues. The CDR3 coding sequence is TGTGCCAGCAGTTCGTCAGGAGATACGCAGTATTTT. Its protein is CASSSSGDTQYF.

This clonotype was seen repeatedly, ten times or more. The CDR3 here is CASSLAAGNEETQYF. For the CDR3, the DNA is TGTGCCAGCAGCTTGGCCGCGGGGAACGAAGAGACCCAGTACTTC. The chain joins TRBV7-2 to TRBJ2-5; D is possibly TRBD2 (6 bases). V shed 3 bases and J shed 3 bases, with 14 bases lying between them. The CDR3 covers 15 residues. CDR1 SGHTA and CDR2 FQGNSA come from the germline V gene.

As concerns this clonotype: An end of the junction does not agree with germline; a read error may underlie this. V is TRBV18 and J is TRBJ2-3; the D is unclear. The CDR3 is 14 residues long. Germline CDR1 KGHSH, CDR2 LQKENI. The CDR3 is CAISLQPSTDTQYF. In nucleotides, the CDR3 is TGTGCCATCTCACTACAGCCTAGCACAGATACGCAGTATTTT. The variable domain in full, completed from reference TRBV18 and TRBJ2-3, reads NAGVMQNPRHLVRRRGQEARLRCSPMKGHSHVYWYRQLPEEGLKFMVYLQKENIIDESGMPKERFSAEFPKEGPSILRIQQVVRGDSAAYFCAISLQPSTDTQYFGPGTRLTVL.

This clonotype has ten or more counts. This chain connects TRBV12-3 or TRBV12-4 to TRBJ2-1, with no clear D. The germline V and J ends were trimmed by 3 bases and 2 bases, with 11 bases remaining between them. The CDR3 extends over 15 amino acids. The CDR3 nucleotides read TGTGCCAGCAGTTTGTTCCGGCTTACCTACAATGAGCAGTTCTTC. Its protein is CASSLFRLTYNEQFF.

This clonotype showed up many times. This chain connects TRBV5-1 to TRBJ2-2, with D tentatively TRBD2 (5 bases). The CDR3 consists of 15 residues. CDR1 and CDR2 from the germline V gene are SGHRS and YFSETQ. Trimming shortened V by 1 base and J by 1 base, and 8 bases separated the two germline ends. CDR3 in DNA: TGCGCCAGCAGCTTGAACGGACTGAACACCGGGGAGCTGTTTTTT. Amino acids: CASSLNGLNTGELFF.

This clonotype was seen more than once but under ten times. The gene calls are TRBV30 and TRBJ1-2; D not resolved. Trimming pared 0 bases from V and 5 bases from J, leaving 16 bases between. Germline assignment: CDR1 GTSNPN and CDR2 SVGIG (reference sequence). This CDR3 has 15 residues. The CDR3: CAWSVPGSRAYGYTF. CDR3 bases: TGTGCCTGGAGTGTACCTGGATCCCGAGCTTATGGCTACACCTTC.

This clonotype has at least ten counts. This rearrangement joins TRBV4-3 to TRBJ2-2, with 7 bases matching TRBD2. The CDR3 is made up of 17 amino acids. Losses at the gene ends were 2 bases for V and 3 bases for J; bases not matched to a gene: 9. Germline CDR1 and CDR2: LGHNA and YSLEER. The CDR3 coding sequence is TGCGCCAGCAGCCAATTCCCGGCGGGGGATTACACCGGGGAGCTGTTTTTT. It yields the protein CASSQFPAGDYTGELFF.

The chain couples TRBV20-1 to TRBJ1-2; 10 bases line up with TRBD1. The CDR3 consists of 13 residues. V lost 6 bases, J lost 7 bases, and 8 bases stayed unmatched. CDR1 is DFQATT and CDR2 is SNEGSKA in the germline V gene (reference sequence). The CDR3 region has the DNA TGCAGTGCGGCCGGGACAGGGGCGGGTGGCTACACCTTC. Protein product: CSAAGTGAGGYTF.

This clonotype was found a few times. The chain has TRBV20-1 and TRBJ1-2; unclear D gene. Germline V gene sequence: CDR1 DFQATT, CDR2 SNEGSKA (reference sequence). The CDR3 contains 16 residues. Trimming shortened V by 0 bases and J by 2 bases, and 16 bases separated the two germline ends. The CDR3 nucleotides are TGCAGTGCTAGAGAGTTAGCGCAGACTTTAAACTATGGCTACACCTTC. Its translation: CSARELAQTLNYGYTF.